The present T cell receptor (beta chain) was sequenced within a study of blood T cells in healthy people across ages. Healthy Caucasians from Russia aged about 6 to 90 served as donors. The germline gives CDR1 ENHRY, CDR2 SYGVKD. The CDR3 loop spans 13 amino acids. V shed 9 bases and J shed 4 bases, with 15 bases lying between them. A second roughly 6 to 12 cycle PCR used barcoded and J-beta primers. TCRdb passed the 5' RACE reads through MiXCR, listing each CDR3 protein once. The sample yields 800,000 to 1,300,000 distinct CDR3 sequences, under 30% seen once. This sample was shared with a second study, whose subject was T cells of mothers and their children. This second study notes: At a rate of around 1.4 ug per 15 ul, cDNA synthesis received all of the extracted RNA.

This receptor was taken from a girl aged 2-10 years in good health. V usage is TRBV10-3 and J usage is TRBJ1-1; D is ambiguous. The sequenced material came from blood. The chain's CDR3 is CAISVQQGTEAFF. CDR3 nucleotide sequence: TGTGCCATAAGCGTCCAACAAGGCACTGAAGCTTTCTTT.